The clone carrying this TCR beta chain was recorded many times. The data stem from a study of early T cells in non-severe SARS-CoV-2 infection. Study-level background: RNA in bulk from unsorted whole blood was sequenced, and chains were unpaired.

The germline gives CDR1 MGHRA, CDR2 YSYEKL. V was shortened by 6 bases and J by 1 base, with 19 bases between the two germline ends. The CDR3 totals 17 residues. Individual cDNA molecules were tagged with unique molecular identifiers. TCRdb ran MiXCR on the 5' RACE reads and lists one entry per CDR3 protein. This sample carries about 48,000 distinct CDR3 sequences, around 10% of them seen once, and the ten largest clones take roughly 8.7%. Sequenced sample: whole blood. The TCR was taken from an adult who was a healthcare worker with PCR-confirmed SARS-CoV-2 infection or an uninfected control (not recorded which). V is TRBV4-1 and J is TRBJ2-1, with D unclear. CDR3 bases: TGCGCCAGCAGGAACGGACCGTTCTTTGGTTCCTACAATGAGCAGTTCTTC. Amino acids: CASRNGPFFGSYNEQFF.